The present entry profiles one T cell receptor (beta chain) with its context. The antigen is unknown. These data come from a study of shared clonotypes between healthy human individuals. Study overall: Donors were a couple of women and a few men aged 18 to 49. CD4 naive and CD4 memory each took three plates per donor, while CD8 naive took two and CD8 memory one.

Study conclusions and caveats: Memory subsets had estimated richness that was generally smaller than that of naive subsets.

When replicate PCRs were run on sorted subsets, they used approximately 0.2 ug DNA, 28,000 or so T cell genomes. Repertoires were generated with immunoSEQ multiplex PCR, while TCRdb's copy carries only in-frame clones and drops some. This sample has about 1.4 million clones, with roughly 96% found just once. Trimming cost V 4 bases and J 4 bases; bases outside gene matches: 6. Germline-derived CDR1 and CDR2 are MDHEN and SYDVKM. The CDR3 has 15 amino acids. Sequencing used naive CD4+ T cells sorted from blood. The subset was: CD45RA+ positively selected. The sequence derives from a man aged 25-40 years in good health. The chain is built from TRBV28 and TRBJ1-5; 8 bases align to TRBD1. Here the CDR3 reads CASSWGDRSNQPQHF. The CDR3 DNA follows: TGTGCCAGCAGTTGGGGGGACAGGAGTAATCAGCCCCAGCATTTT.